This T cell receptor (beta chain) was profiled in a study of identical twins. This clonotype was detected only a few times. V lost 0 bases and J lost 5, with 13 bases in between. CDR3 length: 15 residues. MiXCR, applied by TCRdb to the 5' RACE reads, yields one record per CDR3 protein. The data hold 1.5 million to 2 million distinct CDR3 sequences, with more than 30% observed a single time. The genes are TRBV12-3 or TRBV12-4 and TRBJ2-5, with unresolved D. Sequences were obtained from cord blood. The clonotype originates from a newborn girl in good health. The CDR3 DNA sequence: TGTGCCAGCAGTTTAGCGCATGGTAAATGGGAGACCCAGTACTTC. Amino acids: CASSLAHGKWETQYF.